This T cell receptor (beta chain) was identified during a study of blood T cell repertoires in COVID-19. Study-level background: Samples came from the United States, Italy and Spain, spanning acute and convalescent COVID-19. Sample material is recorded as cDNA or gDNA derived from T cells, B-cell-depleted T cells, or PBMCs.

Germline V gene data show CDR1 as MNHNS and CDR2 as SASEGT. This CDR3 region has 16 residues. V shed 4 bases and J shed 5 bases, with 20 bases lying between them. This clone was observed once. Per the original data handling: It was from reference gene primer amplification that nucleated cell counts were estimated. Libraries were prepared by immunoSEQ multiplex PCR; TCRdb keeps only in-frame clonotypes and omits some of them. Clonal size and the V and J genes are those of that table, whereas D and trimming came from the DNA. This repertoire shows 200,000 to 250,000 clones, 80% to 85% found once; its top ten account for more than 4.5%.

The sample comprised peripheral blood. The chain employs TRBV6-1 and TRBJ1-1, with D possibly being TRBD1 (6 bases). The receptor was isolated from a woman between 55 and 75 years old who had recovered from COVID-19. The CDR3 DNA is TGTGCCAGCAGTGGCTGGGGGGGGGCGAGTAGTACTGAAGCTTTCTTT. This encodes CASSGWGGASSTEAFF.